Only a few counts were recorded for the clone carrying this TCR beta chain. Its target is unknown. The sample originates from a study of T cell repertoires in cytomegalovirus infection. Across the whole study: Selection of CMV epitopes for the study included recently identified HLA-C-restricted and well-studied HLA-B-restricted ones. A matching HLA type, together with CMV infection, was signaled by public TCR beta signatures. Study conclusions and caveats: Cumulated frequencies of public TCR beta families served to identify carriers of CMV plus the relevant HLA.

The CDR3 covers 16 residues. V shed 5 bases and J shed 7 bases, with 18 bases lying between them. Looked up from germline, CDR1 is SGHVS and CDR2 is FNYEAQ. TCRdb re-called the reads with MiXCR, one entry per CDR3 protein. The sample lists hundreds of thousands of distinct CDR3 sequences, 33% occurring once. V is TRBV7-6 and J is TRBJ1-6, with D possibly TRBD1 on 5 matching bases. The material was cultured PBMCs, obtained from culture after CMV antigen stimulation. This clonotype was obtained from a human donor in good health (CMV status not recorded). Some clones in this sample may be carry-over from other donors' samples. The DNA of the CDR3 is TGTGCCAGCAGCCCAGGGCGACGACTCGGGAATTCACCCCTCCACTTT. This encodes CASSPGRRLGNSPLHF.